This TCR beta chain emerged from a study of post-analysis software for immune sequencing data (dated by TCRdb to between 2015 and 2017). Regarding the study in general: Recorded disease courses included relapsing-remitting, secondary progressive and progressive-relapsing multiple sclerosis, with some patients lacking subtype annotation. The patient repertoires were set against under 12 previously published healthy control repertoires from donors whose ages ranged from roughly 6 to 26 years. A subset of samples was prepared in parallel using single-end sample barcoding, then pooled and co-amplified after Illumina adapter ligation.

TCR beta repertoires were profiled from peripheral blood of approximately 13 young patients with multiple sclerosis to demonstrate the VDJtools post-analysis software. The multiple sclerosis patients were children and adolescents ranging in age from 6 to 15 years. Details on this clonotype: What this receptor recognizes is not known. There are no base qualities to consult, and no much larger clone falls within one base.

Between the V and J ends, shortened by 5 bases and 0 bases respectively, the junction contains 14 bases. The CDR3 runs 16 residues from the cysteine to the phenylalanine. Only the CDR3 DNA stays, 48 bases, in frame from base 1. In the germline V gene, CDR1 corresponds to SGHTA and CDR2 to FQGNSA. Libraries were built with PCR. The instrument was an Illumina HiSeq 2500. Unique molecular identifiers were incorporated into TCR beta cDNA libraries to reduce PCR and sequencing biases. Some 500,000 cDNA molecules were obtained for every 1 to 10 million input T cells, so each molecule roughly corresponded to one T cell. The patient libraries were prepared and sequenced with the same protocol used for the earlier healthy control dataset. Within a given batch, samples were prepared together, multiplexed and sequenced on the same HiSeq lane. Per the original workflow: MIGEC was used to process the raw barcoded reads, and molecular identifier groups with only a single read were discarded before consensus assembly and CDR3 extraction. Clonotype tables were post-analysed with VDJtools, and diversity was normalized by down-sampling all datasets to the smallest sample size. In repertoire overlap clustering, CDR3 amino acid sequences, but not nucleotide sequences, were matched to correct batch-related cross-sample contamination. TCRdb reran the public reads through fastp at Q25 and MiXCR, keeping productive beta chains. CDR3 protein duplicates are merged, each entry listing the most common genes and DNA. TCRdb's processing, not the study's, gives the V and J calls here. Across this sample there are fewer than 700,000 distinct CDR3 sequences, with about 40% seen only once. More than 1.5% of the sample is in the top ten clones.

Overall study outcomes, separate from this receptor: Significantly higher frequencies in patients than in controls were found for roughly 5 TRBV segments, including TRBV5-6, TRBV5-1 and TRBV20-1. Strong co-clustering of samples prepared in the same batch was shown by direct clustering with F measure, prompting a batch-effect correction. The multiple sclerosis patient group was slightly younger than the control group. Significantly lower normalized Chao1 diversity was found in multiple sclerosis patients than in controls, suggesting substantial peripheral T-cell clonal expansion.

This TCR was recovered from a girl between 5 and 17 years old with multiple sclerosis. The rearranged chain carries TRBV7-2 and TRBJ1-5; TRBD1 is possibly the D segment (6 matching bases). The sample comprised blood. The DNA is TGTGCCAGCAGCCTTTGGGGGGGGCATAGCAATCAGCCCCAGCATTTT. It is translated as CASSLWGGHSNQPQHF.